This TCR beta chain was sequenced in a study of T cell responses to AZD1222 COVID-19 vaccine. Concerning this clone itself: What it binds is unknown.

The data were produced by immunoSEQ multiplex PCR, yet TCRdb's version contains in-frame clones alone and is incomplete. Here the sample spans some 250,000 clones, 94% being singletons. Notes on the study in general: The CD4 TCRs associated with vaccination extended across spike and predominated at 160-218 and 743-854. Donors were largely white British and mainly female; clonal diversity was possibly underestimated.

CDR1 and CDR2 (germline): SNHLY, FYNNEI. This CDR3 has 11 amino acids. V dropped 10 bases and J dropped 6 bases, with 13 bases sitting between them. The material was peripheral blood, obtained 28 days after the second AZD1222 dose. The V and J genes are TRBV2 and TRBJ2-7, with D perhaps matching TRBD2 (5 bases). The receptor was isolated from an adult who received the AZD1222 COVID-19 vaccine. CDR3 amino acids: CATREQSEQYF. The CDR3 DNA sequence: TGTGCCACGAGGGAGCAGAGCGAGCAGTACTTC.